One sample yielded the 32 T cell receptor beta chains listed below, sequenced in a study of cytomegalovirus exposure and HLA in healthy donors. Amplification used 60 Vbeta primers and 13 Jbeta primers. Only in-frame clones appear in the TCRdb table, and some are missing; sequencing was by immunoSEQ multiplex PCR. The sample shows about 130,000 clones, 70% to 80% of them seen only once. Sequences were obtained from PBMCs. The receptors shown here come from a man over 45 in good health and CMV-seronegative.

The rearrangement joins TRBV5-1 to TRBJ1-1; no clear D. V shed 4 bases and J shed 4 bases, with 14 bases lying between them. The CDR3 runs to 14 residues. Germline V gene lookup returns CDR1 SGHRS and CDR2 YFSETQ. The CDR3 reads CASSQELRGTEAFF. CDR3 nucleotides: TGCGCCAGCAGCCAAGAACTACGAGGCACTGAAGCTTTCTTT.

The V and J genes are TRBV2 and TRBJ1-3; 8 bases line up with TRBD1. Losses at the gene ends were 6 bases for V and 4 bases for J; bases not matched to a gene: 5. The germline V gene encodes CDR1 SNHLY and CDR2 FYNNEI. The CDR3 has 14 amino acids. The CDR3 DNA is TGTGCCAGCAGCCCAGGGGGCGGGGGAAACACCATATATTTT. Translation gives CASSPGGGGNTIYF.

J is TRBJ2-7 and V is TRBV19; D remains unclear. CDR1 and CDR2 (germline): LNHDA, SQIVND (reference sequence). This CDR3 spans 13 amino acids. V gave up 0 bases and J gave up 2 bases, with 5 bases separating them. CDR3 coding DNA: TGTGCCAGTAGTATAGATAGAGCCTACGAGCAGTACTTC. Its protein product is CASSIDRAYEQYF.

The J gene is TRBJ1-6, the V gene TRBV27; a weak D match, TRBD1 (6 bases). The CDR3 contains 14 residues. With 2 bases removed from V and 7 bases from J, the gap between germline ends came to 9 bases. Germline CDR1 reads MNHEY; CDR2 reads SMNVEV (reference sequence). CDR3 coding DNA: TGTGCCAGCAGTTTAGGCCAGGGGAATTCACCCCTCCACTTT. Translated: CASSLGQGNSPLHF.

This clone was counted a single time. The V gene is TRBV9, the J gene TRBJ2-3, with 9 bases identical to TRBD2. V lost 3 bases and J lost 4; bases outside the gene matches: 6. Per the germline V gene, CDR1 is SGDLS and CDR2 is YYNGEE. The CDR3 runs 15 residues. DNA for the CDR3: TGTGCCAGCAGCGAATTTAGCGGGGGTCCAGATACGCAGTATTTT. The encoded protein is CASSEFSGGPDTQYF.

The CDR3 DNA reads as TGTGCCAGCAGTAAGGGGTATAGCAATCAGCCCCAGCATTTT. Translated: CASSKGYSNQPQHF. This rearrangement joins TRBV6-5 to TRBJ1-5; D is perhaps TRBD1 (5 bases). The CDR3 consists of 14 residues. V shed 5 bases and J shed 0 bases, with 8 bases lying between them. The germline gives CDR1 MNHEY, CDR2 SVGAGI.

This clone has just a few counts. J is TRBJ1-6 and V is TRBV7-3; the D is unclear. Looked up from germline, CDR1 is SGHTA and CDR2 is FQGTGA. Trimming removed 4 bases from V and 10 bases from J, with 11 bases in between. The CDR3 is 13 residues long. The CDR3 region has the DNA TGTGCCAGCAGCTCGACAATTAGATCACCCCTCCACTTT. Translating it yields CASSSTIRSPLHF. The entire variable domain, with the rest obtained from reference TRBV7-3 and TRBJ1-6, is as follows: GAGVSQTPSNKVTEKGKYVELRCDPISGHTALYWYRQSLGQGPEFLIYFQGTGAADDSGLPNDRFFAVRPEGSVSTLKIQRTERGDSAVYLCASSSTIRSPLHFGNGTRLTVT.

The chain carries TRBV6-5 and TRBJ1-4, with D perhaps TRBD1 (6 bases). CDR1 MNHEY and CDR2 SVGAGI come from the germline V gene. CDR3 length: 15 residues. Trimming removed 6 bases at V and 3 bases at J, with 14 bases between. The CDR3 region has the DNA TGTGCCAGCAGACGAACAGGGCTAGCTAATGAAAAACTGTTTTTT. This gives the protein CASRRTGLANEKLFF.

This chain joins TRBV7-9 and TRBJ1-1; 8 positions match TRBD1. V shed 0 bases, J shed 3 bases, and the junction held 9 bases outside the gene matches. Germline-derived CDR1 and CDR2 are SEHNR and FQNEAQ (reference sequence). The CDR3 is made up of 17 amino acids. CDR3: CASSLAGRGRGHTEAFF. As DNA, the CDR3 is TGTGCCAGCAGCTTAGCCGGCAGGGGGCGAGGACACACTGAAGCTTTCTTT.

This chain connects TRBV5-4 to TRBJ2-4; D might be TRBD1 (6 bases). V was pared by 2 bases and J by 1 base, with 10 bases between. The germline V gene encodes CDR1 SGHNT and CDR2 YYREEE (reference sequence). The CDR3 is 15 amino acids. The CDR3 DNA reads as TGTGCCAGCAGCTTTCCTCAGGGGGCCAAAAACATTCAGTACTTC. Protein sequence: CASSFPQGAKNIQYF.

The V call is TRBV15, the J call TRBJ2-7; 10 bases match TRBD1. Germline V gene lookup returns CDR1 LNHNV and CDR2 YYDKDF (reference sequence). CDR3 length: 15 amino acids. With V trimmed by 3 bases and J by 1 base, 3 bases remained unmatched. CDR3 amino acids: CATSSGQGDSYEQYV. CDR3 coding DNA: TGTGCCACCAGCAGTGGACAGGGGGATTCCTACGAGCAGTACGTC.

The V and J genes are TRBV28 and TRBJ1-1; no clear D gene. Deletions cut 2 bases from V and 6 bases from J, with 10 bases between. The CDR3 has 13 residues. CDR1 is MDHEN and CDR2 is SYDVKM in the germline V gene. This CDR3 is CASSLPGIAEAFF. CDR3 DNA: TGTGCCAGCAGTTTACCCGGGATTGCTGAAGCTTTCTTT. Full variable domain (rest looked up from reference TRBV28 and TRBJ1-1): DVKVTQSSRYLVKRTGEKVFLECVQDMDHENMFWYRQDPGLGLRLIYFSYDVKMKEKGDIPEGYSVSREKKERFSLILESASTNQTSMYLCASSLPGIAEAFFGQGTRLTVV.

This chain joins TRBV9 and TRBJ1-2, with D unresolved. Trimming took 2 bases from V and 5 from J, leaving 10 bases between them. The CDR3 has 13 residues. In germline, CDR1 is SGDLS, CDR2 YYNGEE. The CDR3 region is CASSVAGTYGYTF. The CDR3 bases are TGTGCCAGCAGCGTGGCAGGCACTTATGGCTACACCTTC.

The CDR3 loop is CASSPALPGTGELFF. Written as DNA, the CDR3 is TGTGCCAGCAGCCCTGCCCTCCCGGGCACCGGGGAGCTGTTTTTT. The V call is TRBV7-2, the J call TRBJ2-2; D is undetermined. Deletions cut 5 bases from V and 4 bases from J, with 14 bases between. Germline CDR1 SGHTA, CDR2 FQGNSA. The CDR3 has 15 residues.

J is TRBJ1-1 and V is TRBV7-9; 7 bases align to TRBD1. V was pared by 7 bases and J by 0 bases, with 2 bases of the junction left unmatched. The CDR3 loop spans 13 amino acids. CDR1 is SEHNR, CDR2 FQNEAQ, per germline (reference sequence). CDR3: CASKTGLNTEAFF. The CDR3 DNA reads TGTGCCAGCAAGACAGGGTTGAACACTGAAGCTTTCTTT.

The CDR3 loop is CASSSNRGREETQYF. The CDR3 DNA follows: TGTGCCAGCAGCTCAAATAGGGGCAGGGAAGAGACCCAGTACTTC. This chain links TRBV7-2 with TRBJ2-5; D possibly corresponds to TRBD1 (5 bases). The germline V gene has CDR1 SGHTA and CDR2 FQGNSA. The ends were cut back, 4 bases at V and 3 bases at J, with 15 bases in the middle. There are 15 residues in the CDR3.

The table lists this clone with a count of one. V usage is TRBV15 and J usage is TRBJ2-2; a weak D match, TRBD1 (5 bases). CDR3 size: 17 residues. Germline lookup yields CDR1 LNHNV and CDR2 YYDKDF (reference sequence). Trimming took off 1 base at V and 3 bases at J, with 15 bases between the two ends. CDR3 DNA: TGTGCCACCAGCAGAGGGGGATCAGGGTCTCACACCGGGGAGCTGTTTTTT. It yields the protein CATSRGGSGSHTGELFF. The full variable domain, its missing parts supplied by reference TRBV15 and TRBJ2-2, is DAMVIQNPRYQVTQFGKPVTLSCSQTLNHNVMYWYQQKSSQAPKLLFHYYDKDFNNEADTPDNFQSRRPNTSFCFLDIRSPGLGDTAMYLCATSRGGSGSHTGELFFGEGSRLTVL.

In regard to this clone: This specimen includes other DNA sequences encoding the same CDR3. The V call is TRBV6-5, the J call TRBJ2-1; TRBD2 matches at 12 bases. Germline V CDR1 and CDR2: MNHEY, SVGAGI. The junction had 3 bases not matched to a gene; V was cut back by 4 bases and J by 2 bases. The CDR3 is 16 residues long. The chain's CDR3 is CASSSTSGGTYNEQFF. CDR3 coding DNA: TGTGCCAGCAGTTCTACTAGCGGGGGGACCTACAATGAGCAGTTCTTC.

This chain joins TRBV7-2 and TRBJ2-7; D not certain. The CDR3 sequence is 17 residues long. Trimming cost V 0 bases and J 0 bases, with 15 bases left between them. Germline CDR1 reads SGHTA; CDR2 reads FQGNSA. The CDR3: CASSLAGDSLNSYEQYF. The CDR3 coding sequence is TGTGCCAGCAGCTTAGCTGGAGACTCTTTGAACTCCTACGAGCAGTACTTC.

The chain couples TRBV29-1 to TRBJ2-3; D remains unclear. This CDR3 is built from 14 residues. Germline assignment: CDR1 SQVTM and CDR2 ANQGSEA. V lost 4 bases and J 2 bases, leaving 13 bases between the germline ends. The CDR3 DNA reads TGCAGCGTTGGCGGCGGATCTTCCACAGATACGCAGTATTTT. Amino acid sequence: CSVGGGSSTDTQYF.

V and J are TRBV11-2 and TRBJ2-5; D gene unclear. The V and J ends lost 5 bases and 4 bases respectively, with 14 bases between them. Per germline, CDR1 SGHAT and CDR2 FQNNGV. This CDR3 is 14 amino acids long. The CDR3 spells CASSLAGSGETQYF. The CDR3 region has the DNA TGTGCCAGCAGCCTTGCCGGGTCGGGAGAGACCCAGTACTTC.

This chain joins TRBV28 and TRBJ1-1; D uncertain. The CDR3 has 15 amino acids. Germline V lookup: CDR1 MDHEN, CDR2 SYDVKM. V shed 1 base and J shed 0 bases, with 9 bases lying between them. The chain's CDR3 is CASSLSGILNTEAFF. The CDR3 DNA reads TGTGCCAGCAGTTTATCAGGCATATTGAACACTGAAGCTTTCTTT. Drawing the rest from reference TRBV28 and TRBJ1-1, the complete variable domain is DVKVTQSSRYLVKRTGEKVFLECVQDMDHENMFWYRQDPGLGLRLIYFSYDVKMKEKGDIPEGYSVSREKKERFSLILESASTNQTSMYLCASSLSGILNTEAFFGQGTRLTVV.

The chain employs TRBV9 and TRBJ2-5; 9 bases match TRBD2. Germline V gene data show CDR1 as SGDLS and CDR2 as YYNGEE. V was clipped by 4 bases and J by 5 bases; unmatched bases: 12. This CDR3 contains 16 residues. Here the CDR3 DNA reads TGTGCCAGCAGCTCCAACCCAGCGGGGGGCTGGGAGACCCAGTACTTC. Protein: CASSSNPAGGWETQYF.

The chain carries TRBV18 and TRBJ2-4, with TRBD1 identical over 7 bases. This CDR3 contains 17 residues. Germline values: CDR1 KGHSH, CDR2 LQKENI. Unmatched junction bases numbered 5, after V lost 0 bases and J lost 0 bases. As DNA, the CDR3 is TGTGCCAGCTCACCACCGGGACAGACTATAGCCAAAAACATTCAGTACTTC. It specifies CASSPPGQTIAKNIQYF.

The V and J genes are TRBV6-5 and TRBJ1-6; D is uncertain. CDR1 is MNHEY, CDR2 SVGAGI, per germline. V lost 1 base and J 3 bases, leaving 10 bases between the germline ends. The CDR3 extends over 16 amino acids. The CDR3 nucleotides read TGTGCCAGCAGTTACTTTCCAGGCCTCTATAATTCACCCCTCCACTTT. Amino acids: CASSYFPGLYNSPLHF.

This clone was detected only once. The chain employs TRBV7-9 and TRBJ2-5; 9 nucleotides line up with TRBD1. The germline V gene has CDR1 SEHNR and CDR2 FQNEAQ (reference sequence). The CDR3 is 16 residues long. V shed 0 bases, J shed 2 bases, and the junction held 4 bases outside the gene matches. As DNA, the CDR3 is TGTGCCAGCAGCTTAGCGGGGGACAGGGCACAAGAGACCCAGTACTTC. Protein product: CASSLAGDRAQETQYF.

The rearrangement links TRBV10-3 to TRBJ1-1; 10 bases match TRBD1. This CDR3 has 14 amino acids. Unmatched junction bases numbered 5, after V lost 10 bases and J lost 0 bases. CDR1 and CDR2 (germline): ENHRY, SYGVKD. The CDR3 DNA reads as TGTGCCACCGGGACAGGGGACATGAACACTGAAGCTTTCTTT. It codes for CATGTGDMNTEAFF.

The V gene is TRBV2, the J gene TRBJ1-1; D not resolved. The CDR3 spans 13 residues. The ends were cut back, 7 bases at V and 5 bases at J, with 14 bases in the middle. Germline V lookup: CDR1 SNHLY, CDR2 FYNNEI. CDR3 in DNA: TGTGCCAGCAATAGGCTAAGCGGGACTGAAGCTTTCTTT. Encoded protein: CASNRLSGTEAFF. The variable domain in full, with the rest retrieved from reference TRBV2 and TRBJ1-1, is EPEVTQTPSHQVTQMGQEVILRCVPISNHLYFYWYRQILGQKVEFLVSFYNNEISEKSEIFDDQFSVERPDGSNFTLKIRSTKLEDSAMYFCASNRLSGTEAFFGQGTRLTVV.

The chain links TRBV6-1 to TRBJ1-1, with 8 bases matching TRBD1. V lost 7 bases and J lost 6; bases outside the gene matches: 10. In germline, CDR1 is MNHNS, CDR2 SASEGT. The CDR3 is 14 amino acids. CDR3 protein: CASISGGAGAEAFF. The CDR3, as DNA: TGTGCCAGCATATCAGGGGGCGCGGGGGCTGAAGCTTTCTTT.

As concerns this clone: The same CDR3 can be traced to other DNA sequences in this sample. This chain uses TRBV7-9 with TRBJ2-6, with a tentative D call TRBD1 (6 bases). Trimming pared 1 base from V and 2 bases from J, leaving 6 bases between. The length of the CDR3 is 15 residues. The germline gives CDR1 SEHNR, CDR2 FQNEAQ (reference sequence). CDR3 protein: CASSLEGAGANVLTF. The CDR3 DNA reads as TGTGCCAGCAGCTTAGAGGGGGCTGGGGCCAACGTCCTGACTTTC.

V is TRBV7-2 and J is TRBJ1-1; no clear D. In germline, CDR1 is SGHTA, CDR2 FQGNSA. V shed 1 base and J shed 0 bases, with 9 bases lying between them. This CDR3 contains 15 residues. The DNA of the CDR3 is TGTGCCAGCAGCTTAGATGGCCCCATGAACACTGAAGCTTTCTTT. Its translation is CASSLDGPMNTEAFF.

The chain employs TRBV4-3 and TRBJ1-6; D gene ambiguous. Germline-derived CDR1 and CDR2 are LGHNA and YSLEER. This CDR3 has 14 residues. Trimming cost V 0 bases and J 9 bases, with 9 bases left between them. CDR3 coding DNA: TGCGCCAGCAGCCAAGAACAAACCCGTTCACCCCTCCACTTT. Its protein product is CASSQEQTRSPLHF.